The 27 T cell receptor beta chains presented below share a single source sample, sequenced in a study of human T cells and chemical hapten exposure. Time point reported: patch test 2, 6 weeks after DPC sensitization. Noted treatment: therapeutic diphenylcyclopropenone sensitization with weekly scalp DPC. Each CDR3 protein is one row after TCRdb ran MiXCR on the RACE reads. The table has roughly 92,000 distinct CDR3 sequences, approximately 10% seen once. The material sequenced was whole blood, taken in connection with sensitization to the hapten diphenylcyclopropenone (DPC). Receptors originate from a woman aged 40 to 50 with alopecia areata. Some clones in this sample may be carry-over from other donors' samples.

This clonotype was seen many times. The V and J genes are TRBV6-6 and TRBJ2-2; 10 nucleotides agree with TRBD2. This CDR3 has 17 amino acids. J gave up 7 bases and V 5 bases, and 13 bases lay outside the gene matches. The V gene's germline CDR1 is MNHNY and CDR2 SVGAGI (reference sequence). DNA for the CDR3: TGTGCCAGCAGTATCCACCTCAGCGGGAGGGCCAGCGGGGAGCTGTTTTTT. This codes for CASSIHLSGRASGELFF.

The chain couples TRBV6-5 to TRBJ1-5, with 9 bases fitting TRBD1. The CDR3 covers 15 residues. J was trimmed by 3 bases and V by 6 bases; bases with no gene match: 6. CDR1 and CDR2 (germline): MNHEY, SVGAGI. The CDR3 DNA reads as TGTGCCAGCAGGCCACAGGGGGCCCTCAATCAGCCCCAGCATTTT. It encodes CASRPQGALNQPQHF.

This clonotype was seen only a few times. The rearrangement joins TRBV6-5 to TRBJ2-7, with 7 positions matching TRBD1. V lost 5 bases and J lost 4; bases outside the gene matches: 8. CDR3 length equals 14 residues. From germline, CDR1 is MNHEY and CDR2 SVGAGI. CDR3 sequence: CASSESGGVYEQYF. CDR3 coding DNA: TGTGCCAGCAGTGAGTCAGGGGGTGTGTACGAGCAGTACTTC.

Of note for this clonotype: A much larger clone differs from this one at a single base, so this may be a read error. The chain has TRBV12-3 or TRBV12-4 and TRBJ2-1; 15 bases are shared with TRBD2. The end of the DNA fits TRBJ2-7 better, so the J call may be wrong. CDR3 length equals 13 residues. The CDR3 protein is CATGTSGRLGQYF. The CDR3 region has the DNA TGTGCCACCGGGACTAGCGGGAGGTTAGGGCAGTACTTC.

This clonotype was observed many times. The chain carries TRBV18 and TRBJ2-1; 15 bases line up with TRBD2. Germline values: CDR1 KGHSH, CDR2 LQKENI. This CDR3 comprises 18 residues. Trimming removed 0 bases from V and 4 bases from J; junction bases left unmatched: 4. CDR3 loop: CASSPPGLAGGRYNEQFF. CDR3 coding DNA: TGTGCCAGCTCACCACCGGGACTAGCGGGAGGTCGGTACAATGAGCAGTTCTTC. The variable domain in full, with the rest retrieved from reference TRBV18 and TRBJ2-1, is NAGVMQNPRHLVRRRGQEARLRCSPMKGHSHVYWYRQLPEEGLKFMVYLQKENIIDESGMPKERFSAEFPKEGPSILRIQQVVRGDSAAYFCASSPPGLAGGRYNEQFFGPGTRLTVL.

The rearrangement links TRBV10-3 to TRBJ2-3; D is uncertain. V lost 2 bases and J 2 bases, leaving 17 bases between the germline ends. The CDR3 spans 17 residues. The germline V gene has CDR1 ENHRY and CDR2 SYGVKD. Here the CDR3 DNA reads TGTGCCATCAGTGAGCTTACAGTTGCCCACCTCACAGATACGCAGTATTTT. It translates to CAISELTVAHLTDTQYF.

This clonotype came up many times. The J gene is TRBJ1-5, the V gene TRBV6-6, with a tentative D call TRBD1 (5 bases). Germline V gives CDR1 MNHNY, CDR2 SVGAGI (reference sequence). The CDR3 has 14 amino acids. Trimming cost V 4 bases and J 7 bases, with 14 bases left between them. In DNA, the CDR3 is TGTGCCAGCAGTTCCGGACCCGAGGGGCAGCCCCAGCATTTT. Translating gives CASSSGPEGQPQHF.

The rearrangement links TRBV18 to TRBJ1-5; TRBD1 might be the D (6 bases). Germline loops: CDR1 KGHSH, CDR2 LQKENI. This CDR3 spans 15 amino acids. V was shortened by 6 bases and J by 3 bases, with 15 bases between the two germline ends. For the CDR3, the DNA is TGTGCCAGCTCTCTTGAATGGGGGCCCAATCAGCCCCAGCATTTT. This translates into CASSLEWGPNQPQHF.

CDR3 protein: CSGSGTLGAEAFF. The CDR3 nucleotides read TGCAGTGGGTCCGGGACATTGGGAGCTGAAGCTTTCTTT. The chain recombines TRBV20-1 with TRBJ1-1, with D possibly being TRBD1 (6 bases). The CDR3 length is 13 residues. V gave up 7 bases and J gave up 6 bases, with 18 bases separating them. Germline CDR1 and CDR2: DFQATT and SNEGSKA (reference sequence).

This clonotype was counted only a few times. The gene calls are TRBV14 and TRBJ2-2; D unresolved. Germline V gene sequence: CDR1 SGHDN, CDR2 FVKESK. The CDR3 runs 13 residues. The germline V and J ends were trimmed by 4 bases and 3 bases, with 6 bases remaining between them. The DNA of the CDR3 is TGTGCCAGCAGCCCCAGATACACCGGGGAGCTGTTTTTT. Residues: CASSPRYTGELFF.

The chain has TRBV7-9 and TRBJ1-2; 7 nucleotides match TRBD1. CDR1 SEHNR and CDR2 FQNEAQ come from the germline V gene (reference sequence). V shed 5 bases and J 4 bases; nucleotides not matched to a gene: 10. This CDR3 spans 15 amino acids. In DNA form, the CDR3 reads TGTGCCAGCAGCGCGGGAAGGGGGCGCAGCTATGGCTACACCTTC. Amino acids: CASSAGRGRSYGYTF.

This clonotype has at least ten counts. The chain couples TRBV14 to TRBJ2-4, with D unclear. Germline V gene sequence: CDR1 SGHDN, CDR2 FVKESK. The length of the CDR3 is 15 residues. Trimming took off 0 bases at V and 9 bases at J, with 15 bases between the two ends. The CDR3 DNA is TGTGCCAGCAGCCAAGATCTCCCGCAGGCAGGCATTCAGTACTTC. Translated, it gives CASSQDLPQAGIQYF.

A few counts support this clonotype. The J gene is TRBJ2-5, the V gene TRBV29-1, with TRBD2 matching 10 bases. The germline V gene has CDR1 SQVTM and CDR2 ANQGSEA. The V segment lost 4 bases and the J segment 5 bases; nucleotides outside the gene matches: 7. This CDR3 comprises 14 residues. The CDR3 DNA reads as TGCAGCGTTGGAGTAGCGGGAGGACGGGAGACCCAGTACTTC. It encodes CSVGVAGGRETQYF.

This clonotype has at least ten counts. The rearrangement joins TRBV2 to TRBJ1-1; no clear D. Germline loops: CDR1 SNHLY, CDR2 FYNNEI. Trimming took off 0 bases at V and 0 bases at J, with 5 bases between the two ends. The CDR3 spans 14 residues. CDR3 nucleotide sequence: TGTGCCAGCAGTGAAGCGCTGATGAACACTGAAGCTTTCTTT. It specifies CASSEALMNTEAFF.

At least ten counts were recorded for this clonotype. J is TRBJ1-1 and V is TRBV20-1; D perhaps matches TRBD1 (5 bases). V was shortened by 6 bases and J by 8 bases, with 19 bases between the two germline ends. Germline V gene lookup returns CDR1 DFQATT and CDR2 SNEGSKA (reference sequence). The CDR3 extends over 13 amino acids. Here the CDR3 DNA reads TGCAGTGCCCCGGGACCAAGCCCCGTGGAAGCTTTCTTT. It is translated as CSAPGPSPVEAFF.

The table lists this clonotype with a few counts. This chain connects TRBV19 to TRBJ2-5; D may match TRBD1 or TRBD2 (6 bases each). This CDR3 has 14 amino acids. Trimming left V 6 bases short and J 5 bases short, with 16 bases between. CDR1 and CDR2 (germline): LNHDA, SQIVND (reference sequence). CDR3 DNA sequence: TGTGCCAGTAGCGGGGGCCTCCTGGGGGAGACCCAGTACTTC. It codes for CASSGGLLGETQYF.

This clonotype was counted only a few times. J is TRBJ2-3 and V is TRBV20-1; 9 bases are shared with TRBD2. CDR3 length equals 12 residues. The germline V gene has CDR1 DFQATT and CDR2 SNEGSKA (reference sequence). Trimming took 6 bases from V and 6 from J; bases not matched to a gene: 4. CDR3: CSAGLAADTQYF. The CDR3 bases are TGCAGTGCGGGACTAGCAGCGGATACGCAGTATTTT.

This clonotype was observed at least ten times. CDR3 sequence: CASSPPGGRGDGYTF. In DNA form, the CDR3 reads TGTGCCAGCAGCCCCCCGGGTGGGCGGGGCGATGGCTACACCTTC. The V and J genes are TRBV5-4 and TRBJ1-2, with D possibly being TRBD1 (5 bases). Germline CDR1 and CDR2: SGHNT and YYREEE (reference sequence). This CDR3 is built from 15 residues. Trimming took off 4 bases at V and 6 bases at J, with 19 bases between the two ends. The full variable domain, its missing parts supplied by reference TRBV5-4 and TRBJ1-2, is ETGVTQSPTHLIKTRGQQVTLRCSSQSGHNTVSWYQQALGQGPQFIFQYYREEENGRGNFPPRFSGLQFPNYSSELNVNALELDDSALYLCASSPPGGRGDGYTFGSGTRLTVV.

This clonotype was seen at least ten times. The chain carries TRBV23-1 and TRBJ2-7, with D tentatively TRBD1 or TRBD2 (5 bases each). TRBV23-1 carries the ORF label, with uncertain function. The CDR3 spans 17 residues. The V and J ends lost 0 bases and 6 bases respectively, with 21 bases between them. The CDR3 sequence is CASSQSFRGSGRFEQYF. Written as DNA, the CDR3 is TGCGCCAGCAGTCAATCGTTCCGGGGCTCCGGGCGATTCGAGCAGTACTTC.

This clonotype was seen many times. V and J are TRBV7-3 and TRBJ1-1; D remains unclear. CDR1 is SGHTA and CDR2 is FQGTGA in the germline V gene. Trimming shortened V by 1 base and J by 3 bases, and 9 bases separated the two germline ends. The CDR3 runs 14 residues. The CDR3 bases are TGTGCCAGCAGCTTAATCTCTGGCGACACTGAAGCTTTCTTT. Amino acid sequence: CASSLISGDTEAFF.

The chain combines TRBV18 with TRBJ2-7; 13 bases line up with TRBD2. Germline CDR1 KGHSH, CDR2 LQKENI. The CDR3 loop spans 16 amino acids. The J segment lost 6 bases and the V segment lost 0 bases, leaving 5 bases of the junction unmatched. CDR3 residues: CASSPPTSGRFFEQYF. Here the CDR3 DNA reads TGTGCCAGCTCACCACCGACTAGCGGGAGGTTTTTCGAGCAGTACTTC.

This clonotype has only a few counts. CDR3 region: CSVVRTGRETQYF. CDR3 sequence (DNA): TGCAGCGTTGTCAGGACAGGGCGAGAGACCCAGTACTTC. The V and J genes are TRBV29-1 and TRBJ2-5; 8 positions match TRBD1. The CDR3 is 13 residues long. Germline assignment: CDR1 SQVTM and CDR2 ANQGSEA. After removal of 4 bases from V and 4 bases from J, the junction contained 5 bases not matched to a gene.

The chain joins TRBV7-2 to TRBJ1-2; 11 bases are shared with TRBD1. Germline-derived CDR1 and CDR2 are SGHTA and FQGNSA. V gave up 5 bases and J gave up 14 bases; unmatched junction bases: 7. This CDR3 has 12 amino acids. The chain's CDR3 is CASSRTGGANTF. In DNA form, the CDR3 reads TGTGCCAGCAGCAGGACAGGGGGCGCGAATACCTTC.

The chain combines TRBV9 with TRBJ2-1; the D is unclear. Germline V gene data show CDR1 as SGDLS and CDR2 as YYNGEE. Trimming took 0 bases from V and 0 from J, leaving 13 bases between them. The CDR3 has 17 residues. The CDR3 loop reads CASSVARGPSSYNEQFF. The CDR3 DNA reads TGTGCCAGCAGCGTAGCCAGAGGACCTAGCTCCTACAATGAGCAGTTCTTC. Supplemented by reference TRBV9 and TRBJ2-1, the full variable domain reads DSGVTQTPKHLITATGQRVTLRCSPRSGDLSVYWYQQSLDQGLQFLIQYYNGEERAKGNILERFSAQQFPDLHSELNLSSLELGDSALYFCASSVARGPSSYNEQFFGPGTRLTVL.

The V call is TRBV12-3 or TRBV12-4, the J call TRBJ1-5; possibly TRBD1 for D (5 bases). There are 16 residues in the CDR3. V was pared by 3 bases and J by 2 bases, with 14 bases between. CDR3 protein: CASSLPAGGGNQPQHF. In DNA form, the CDR3 reads TGTGCCAGCAGTTTGCCCGCTGGGGGTGGCAATCAGCCCCAGCATTTT.

This clonotype was counted only a few times. The V call is TRBV9, the J call TRBJ1-2; the match to TRBD1 covers 9 bases. The CDR3 contains 15 residues. The ends lost 3 bases at V and 8 bases at J; junction bases unmatched: 11. CDR1 and CDR2 (germline): SGDLS, YYNGEE. CDR3 coding DNA: TGTGCCAGCAGCGCCCAGCCGGGACAGGGTTTCGGCTACACCTTC. Amino acid sequence: CASSAQPGQGFGYTF.

V gene TRBV6-1 combines with J gene TRBJ2-7; D call uncertain. The V gene lost 10 bases and the J gene lost 7 bases, with 20 bases spanning the gap. This CDR3 has 13 residues. Germline V gene sequence: CDR1 MNHNS, CDR2 SASEGT. This chain's CDR3 is CATRLAPQKEQYF. Written as DNA, the CDR3 is TGTGCCACCAGGCTGGCCCCTCAGAAAGAGCAGTACTTC.